A selection of T cell receptor beta chains follows, all from one sample in a study of Graves' ophthalmopathy and Graves' hyperthyroidism. TCRdb re-called the multiplex PCR reads with MiXCR, one entry per CDR3 protein. The sample holds just over 600,000 distinct CDR3 sequences; 22% are singletons and the top ten take approximately 7.7%. Sequenced material: peripheral blood. The receptors shown here come from a woman between 18 and 29 years old with stable Graves' hyperthyroidism. Some clones in this sample may be carry-over from other donors' samples. Both conserved end residues are part of each CDR3. Each record gives: clone size, V gene, D gene, J gene, CDR3 protein, CDR3 DNA. A D gene is named only where the DNA matches it firmly. Clone size is given for some rows only: seen once, a few or many times, or a class if the clone is expanded.

size: -
V: TRBV20-1
D: TRBD1
J: TRBJ1-1
CDR3: CSAARQGEEGAFF
DNA: TGCAGTGCTGCGAGACAGGGGGAAGAGGGAGCTTTCTTT

size: -
V: TRBV28
D: -
J: TRBJ1-1
CDR3: CASSLPGRPGTEAFF
DNA: TGTGCCAGCAGTTTACCGGGACGGCCGGGCACTGAAGCTTTCTTT

size: few
V: TRBV20-1
D: -
J: TRBJ2-2
CDR3: CSARDRQGTGELFF
DNA: TGCAGTGCTAGAGATAGGCAGGGTACCGGGGAGCTGTTTTTT

size: few
V: TRBV28
D: -
J: TRBJ2-4
CDR3: CASSQGGDLNIQYF
DNA: TGTGCCAGCAGTCAAGGGGGGGATTTAAACATTCAGTACTTC

size: -
V: TRBV7-2
D: -
J: TRBJ1-1
CDR3: CASSTALGTEAFF
DNA: TGTGCCAGCAGCACAGCCTTGGGCACTGAAGCTTTCTTT

size: -
V: TRBV13
D: TRBD2
J: TRBJ2-5
CDR3: CASTTGLAEETQYF
DNA: TGTGCCAGCACCACCGGACTAGCGGAAGAGACCCAGTACTTC

size: many
V: TRBV27
D: -
J: TRBJ1-1
CDR3: CASSLGASNTEAFF
DNA: TGTGCCAGCAGTTTGGGGGCTTCGAACACTGAAGCTTTCTTT

size: -
V: TRBV20-1
D: -
J: TRBJ2-5
CDR3: CSARDPRDTKETQYF
DNA: TGCAGTGCTAGAGATCCCCGGGACACAAAAGAGACCCAGTACTTC

size: -
V: TRBV27
D: -
J: TRBJ1-1
CDR3: CASGTAPPEAFF
DNA: TGTGCCAGCGGGACCGCGCCCCCCGAAGCTTTCTTT

size: -
V: TRBV24-1
D: -
J: TRBJ1-5
CDR3: CATSGGSWGRNQPQHF
DNA: TGTGCCACCAGTGGGGGCTCGTGGGGGAGGAATCAGCCCCAGCATTTT

size: once
V: TRBV20-1
D: -
J: TRBJ1-5
CDR3: CSGGMGGQPQHF
DNA: TGCAGTGGAGGCATGGGGGGCCAGCCCCAGCATTTT

size: many
V: TRBV15
D: -
J: TRBJ1-1
CDR3: CATSRGPLGTAFF
DNA: TGTGCCACCAGCAGAGGCCCTTTGGGGACGGCTTTCTTT

size: -
V: TRBV6-5
D: -
J: TRBJ1-6
CDR3: CASSYRSGFKSPLHF
DNA: TGTGCCAGCAGTTATCGTTCGGGGTTTAAGTCACCCCTCCACTTT

size: few
V: TRBV11-2
D: -
J: TRBJ2-2
CDR3: CASIDTDNTGELFF
DNA: TGTGCCAGCATCGACACTGACAACACCGGGGAGCTGTTTTTT

size: many
V: TRBV12-3/TRBV12-4
D: TRBD2
J: TRBJ2-7
CDR3: CASSPRGADSGTYEQYF
DNA: TGTGCCAGCAGCCCGAGGGGGGCGGATAGCGGGACCTACGAGCAGTACTTC

size: -
V: TRBV12-3/TRBV12-4
D: -
J: TRBJ2-4
CDR3: CASSLWRRGAKNIKYF
DNA: TGTGCCAGCAGCCTGTGGCGCCGGGGGGCCAAAAACATTAAGTACTTC

size: many
V: TRBV11-1
D: TRBD1
J: TRBJ1-1
CDR3: CASSRKYRGWSQHTEAFF
DNA: TGTGCCAGCAGCCGAAAATACAGGGGATGGAGCCAGCACACTGAAGCTTTCTTT

size: many
V: TRBV11-2
D: -
J: TRBJ1-2
CDR3: CASSAVGTYYSNYGYTF
DNA: TGTGCCAGCAGCGCCGTAGGGACATACTACTCTAACTATGGCTACACCTTC

size: -
V: TRBV9
D: -
J: TRBJ2-7
CDR3: CASSPGHDNYEQYF
DNA: TGTGCCAGCAGCCCGGGACACGACAACTACGAGCAGTACTTC

size: many
V: TRBV25-1
D: -
J: TRBJ1-2
CDR3: CASSEYVSGDYGYTF
DNA: TGTGCCAGCAGTGAATATGTTTCAGGGGACTATGGCTACACCTTC

size: -
V: TRBV12-3/TRBV12-4
D: -
J: TRBJ1-3
CDR3: CASTFHSGNTIYF
DNA: TGTGCCAGCACCTTTCACTCTGGAAACACCATATATTTT

size: many
V: TRBV7-2
D: -
J: TRBJ2-6
CDR3: CASSLNSGANVLTF
DNA: TGTGCCAGCAGTTTGAACTCTGGGGCCAACGTCCTGACTTTC

size: -
V: TRBV6-2/TRBV6-3
D: -
J: TRBJ2-2
CDR3: CASSYGRRTDTNTGELFF
DNA: TGTGCCAGCAGTTACGGGCGCAGGACAGATACGAACACCGGGGAGCTGTTTTTT

size: many
V: TRBV12-3/TRBV12-4
D: -
J: TRBJ1-5
CDR3: CASSLDWFPQPQHF
DNA: TGTGCCAGCAGTTTAGATTGGTTCCCGCAGCCCCAGCATTTT

size: -
V: TRBV30
D: -
J: TRBJ2-5
CDR3: CAWRLVGGETQYF
DNA: TGTGCCTGGAGATTAGTGGGGGGAGAGACCCAGTACTTC

size: many
V: TRBV28
D: -
J: TRBJ1-1
CDR3: CASSYPGPGTFF
DNA: TGTGCCAGCAGTTACCCTGGGCCCGGGACTTTCTTT

size: -
V: TRBV7-2
D: -
J: TRBJ1-5
CDR3: CASSLGVEPQHF
DNA: TGTGCCAGCAGCTTGGGTGTTGAGCCCCAGCATTTT

size: few
V: TRBV19
D: -
J: TRBJ2-6
CDR3: CASSVFYGSGANVLTF
DNA: TGTGCCAGTAGTGTTTTCTACGGATCTGGGGCCAACGTCCTGACTTTC

size: many
V: TRBV7-6
D: -
J: TRBJ2-7
CDR3: CASSLAHGGSYEQYF
DNA: TGTGCCAGCAGCTTAGCGCACGGCGGCTCCTACGAGCAGTACTTC

size: many
V: TRBV12-3/TRBV12-4
D: -
J: TRBJ2-5
CDR3: CASSLRQGPQETQYF
DNA: TGTGCCAGCAGTTTAAGGCAGGGCCCACAAGAGACCCAGTACTTC

size: many
V: TRBV24-1
D: -
J: TRBJ2-2
CDR3: CATRPSSLGELFF
DNA: TGTGCCACCAGGCCTAGCAGTTTGGGGGAGCTGTTTTTT

size: many
V: TRBV5-1
D: TRBD2
J: TRBJ2-7
CDR3: CASSLTPGGYYEQYF
DNA: TGCGCCAGCAGCTTAACTCCGGGGGGTTACTACGAGCAGTACTTC

size: -
V: TRBV27
D: TRBD1
J: TRBJ2-2
CDR3: CASSLSSLGQGGLLGELFF
DNA: TGTGCCAGCAGTTTATCGAGTCTTGGACAGGGGGGATTACTCGGGGAGCTGTTTTTT

size: many
V: TRBV12-3/TRBV12-4
D: TRBD1
J: TRBJ2-4
CDR3: CASSLGQGWSYIQYF
DNA: TGTGCCAGCAGTTTGGGACAGGGTTGGTCATACATTCAGTACTTC

size: few
V: TRBV6-4
D: TRBD1
J: TRBJ2-2
CDR3: CASSAGQGNTGELFF
DNA: TGTGCCAGCAGTGCGGGACAGGGAAACACCGGGGAGCTGTTTTTT

size: -
V: TRBV6-5
D: -
J: TRBJ2-2
CDR3: CASSYTDTGLGELFF
DNA: TGTGCCAGCAGTTACACCGATACAGGGCTCGGGGAGCTGTTTTTT

size: -
V: TRBV6-1
D: -
J: TRBJ2-7
CDR3: CASNSGESHEQYF
DNA: TGTGCCAGCAACTCAGGGGAATCCCACGAGCAGTACTTC

size: -
V: TRBV12-3/TRBV12-4
D: -
J: TRBJ2-2
CDR3: CASSFLGSTGELFF
DNA: TGTGCCAGCAGTTTCTTGGGTTCCACCGGGGAGCTGTTTTTT

size: many
V: TRBV11-2
D: -
J: TRBJ1-2
CDR3: CASSLGAGANYGYTF
DNA: TGTGCCAGCAGCTTAGGGGCAGGAGCGAACTATGGCTACACCTTC

size: many
V: TRBV20-1
D: TRBD2
J: TRBJ2-5
CDR3: CSAGTGTRETQYF
DNA: TGCAGTGCTGGGACCGGGACTAGGGAGACCCAGTACTTC

size: -
V: TRBV19
D: -
J: TRBJ2-5
CDR3: CARTAQETQYF
DNA: TGTGCCAGGACAGCTCAAGAGACCCAGTACTTC

size: many
V: TRBV7-8
D: -
J: TRBJ2-4
CDR3: CASSLESSDIQYF
DNA: TGTGCCAGCAGCTTAGAATCGTCTGACATTCAGTACTTC